This TCR beta chain was sequenced for a study of post-analysis software for immune sequencing data. The wider study: Relapsing-remitting, secondary progressive and progressive-relapsing forms made up the multiple sclerosis disease courses.

Points on this clonotype: Its antigen is currently unknown.

Study results and limitations: Elevated frequency relative to controls characterized roughly 5 TRBV segments in patients, TRBV5-6, TRBV5-1 and TRBV20-1 among them.

TCR beta libraries were prepared from cDNA with unique molecular identifiers. TCRdb reprocessed the PCR reads via MiXCR and lists one record per CDR3 protein. The table lists approximately 730,000 distinct CDR3 sequences, approximately 44% of them singletons. There are 16 residues in the CDR3. The V gene lost 1 base and the J gene lost 3 bases, with 12 bases spanning the gap. The rearrangement joins TRBV12-3 or TRBV12-4 to TRBJ1-4; possible D gene TRBD1, 6 bases. Specimen: blood. This receptor was identified in a girl aged 10-17 years with multiple sclerosis. The CDR3 DNA is TGTGCCAGCAGTTTAGTGGGGGGCCCACCTAATGAAAAACTGTTTTTT. Protein: CASSLVGGPPNEKLFF.